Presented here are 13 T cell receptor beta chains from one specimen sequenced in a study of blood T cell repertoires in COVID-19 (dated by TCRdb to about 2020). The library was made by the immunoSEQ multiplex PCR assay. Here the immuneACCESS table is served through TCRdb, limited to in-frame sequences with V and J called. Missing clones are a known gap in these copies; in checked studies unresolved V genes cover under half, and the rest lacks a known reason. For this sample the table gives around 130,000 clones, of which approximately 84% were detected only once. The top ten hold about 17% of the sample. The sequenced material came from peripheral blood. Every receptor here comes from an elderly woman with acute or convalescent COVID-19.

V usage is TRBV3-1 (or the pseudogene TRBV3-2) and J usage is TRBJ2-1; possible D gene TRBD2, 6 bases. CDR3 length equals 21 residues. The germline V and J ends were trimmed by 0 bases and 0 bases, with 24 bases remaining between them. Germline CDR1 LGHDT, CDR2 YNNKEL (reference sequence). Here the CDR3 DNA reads TGTGCCAGCAGCCAAGATATCGAGTTGGGGCTAGCGTTGAGCTCCTACAATGAGCAGTTCTTC. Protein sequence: CASSQDIELGLALSSYNEQFF.

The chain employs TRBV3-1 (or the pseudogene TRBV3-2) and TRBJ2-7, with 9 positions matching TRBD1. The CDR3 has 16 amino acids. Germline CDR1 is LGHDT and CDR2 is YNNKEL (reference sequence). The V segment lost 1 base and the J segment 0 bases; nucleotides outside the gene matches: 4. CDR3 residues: CASSQGDRASSYEQYF. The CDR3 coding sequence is TGTGCCAGCAGCCAAGGGGACAGGGCTAGCTCCTACGAGCAGTACTTC.

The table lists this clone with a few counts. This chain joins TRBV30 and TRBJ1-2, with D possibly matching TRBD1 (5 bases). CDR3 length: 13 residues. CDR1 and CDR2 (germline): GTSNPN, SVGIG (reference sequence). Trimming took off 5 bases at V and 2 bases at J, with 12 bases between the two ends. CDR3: CAWGNRRNYGYTF. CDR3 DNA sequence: TGTGCCTGGGGCAACAGGAGAAACTATGGCTACACCTTC.

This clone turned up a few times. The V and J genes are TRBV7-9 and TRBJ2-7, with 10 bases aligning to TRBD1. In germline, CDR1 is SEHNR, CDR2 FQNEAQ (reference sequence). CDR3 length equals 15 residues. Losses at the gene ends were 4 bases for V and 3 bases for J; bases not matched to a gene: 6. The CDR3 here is CASSSKTGGGYEQYF. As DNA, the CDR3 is TGTGCCAGCAGCTCTAAGACAGGGGGCGGCTACGAGCAGTACTTC.

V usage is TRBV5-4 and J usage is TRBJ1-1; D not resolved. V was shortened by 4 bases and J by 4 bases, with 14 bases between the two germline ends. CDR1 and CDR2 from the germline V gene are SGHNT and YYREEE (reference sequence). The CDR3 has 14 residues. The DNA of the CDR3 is TGTGCCAGCAGCACCCGAGAGTTCGGCACTGAAGCTTTCTTT. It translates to CASSTREFGTEAFF.

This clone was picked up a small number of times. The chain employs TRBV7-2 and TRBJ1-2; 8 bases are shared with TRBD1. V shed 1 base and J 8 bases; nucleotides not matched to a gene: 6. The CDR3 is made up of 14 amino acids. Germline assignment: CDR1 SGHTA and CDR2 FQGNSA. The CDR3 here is CASSLGQGAGGYTF. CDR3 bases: TGTGCCAGCAGCTTAGGCCAGGGGGCGGGAGGCTACACCTTC.

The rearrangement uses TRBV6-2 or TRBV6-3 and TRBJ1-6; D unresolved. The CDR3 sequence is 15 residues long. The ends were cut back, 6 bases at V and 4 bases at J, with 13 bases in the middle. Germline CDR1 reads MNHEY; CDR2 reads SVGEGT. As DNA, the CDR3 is TGTGCCAGCAGCCAAAGGAGTGGGTATAATTCACCCCTCCACTTT. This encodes CASSQRSGYNSPLHF.

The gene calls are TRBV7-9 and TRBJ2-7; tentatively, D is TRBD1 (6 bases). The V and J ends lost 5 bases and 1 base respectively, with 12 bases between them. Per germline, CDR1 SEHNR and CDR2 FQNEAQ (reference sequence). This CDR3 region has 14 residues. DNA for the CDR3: TGTGCCAGCAGCGTACAGGGATTTTCCTACGAGCAGTACTTC. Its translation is CASSVQGFSYEQYF.

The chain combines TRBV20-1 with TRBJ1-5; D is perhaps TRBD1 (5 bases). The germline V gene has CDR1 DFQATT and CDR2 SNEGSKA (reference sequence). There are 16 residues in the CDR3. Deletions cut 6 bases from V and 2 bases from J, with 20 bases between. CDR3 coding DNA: TGCAGTGCCAGTGGCCCGACGGGGGGTGGCAATCAGCCCCAGCATTTT. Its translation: CSASGPTGGGNQPQHF.

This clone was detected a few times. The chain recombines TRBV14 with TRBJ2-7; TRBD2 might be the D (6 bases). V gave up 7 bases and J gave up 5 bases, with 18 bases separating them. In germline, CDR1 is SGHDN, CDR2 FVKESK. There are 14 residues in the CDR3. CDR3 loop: CASNHGGTGDEQYF. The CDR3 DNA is TGTGCCAGCAACCATGGCGGGACGGGCGACGAGCAGTACTTC.

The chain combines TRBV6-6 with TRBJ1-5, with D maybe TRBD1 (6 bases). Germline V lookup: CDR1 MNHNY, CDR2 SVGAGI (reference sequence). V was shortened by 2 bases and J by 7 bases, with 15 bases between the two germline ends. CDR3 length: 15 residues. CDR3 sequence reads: CASSYGQGFDQPQHF. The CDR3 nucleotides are TGTGCCAGCAGTTACGGGCAGGGGTTCGACCAGCCCCAGCATTTT.

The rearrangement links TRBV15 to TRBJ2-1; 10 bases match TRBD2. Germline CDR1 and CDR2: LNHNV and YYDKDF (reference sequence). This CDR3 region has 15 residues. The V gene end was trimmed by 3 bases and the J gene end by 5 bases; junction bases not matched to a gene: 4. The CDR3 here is CATSRTTSGDNEQFF. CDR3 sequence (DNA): TGTGCCACCAGCAGGACTACTAGCGGGGACAATGAGCAGTTCTTC. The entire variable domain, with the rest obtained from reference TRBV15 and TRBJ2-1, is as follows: DAMVIQNPRYQVTQFGKPVTLSCSQTLNHNVMYWYQQKSSQAPKLLFHYYDKDFNNEADTPDNFQSRRPNTSFCFLDIRSPGLGDTAMYLCATSRTTSGDNEQFFGPGTRLTVL.

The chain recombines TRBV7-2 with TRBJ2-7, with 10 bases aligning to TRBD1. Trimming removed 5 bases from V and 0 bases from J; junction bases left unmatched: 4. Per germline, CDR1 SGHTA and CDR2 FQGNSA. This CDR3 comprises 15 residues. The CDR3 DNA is TGTGCCAGCAGCAAGCGGACAGGGGGCTCCTACGAGCAGTACTTC. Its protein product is CASSKRTGGSYEQYF.